One sample yielded the 4 T cell receptor beta chains listed below, sequenced in a study of glioma-infiltrating T cells after dendritic cell vaccination. The data were produced by immunoSEQ multiplex PCR, yet TCRdb's version contains in-frame clones alone and is incomplete. This table has about 50,000 clones, over 75% appearing once. The source was blood, collected before dendritic cell vaccination. The receptors stem from a human donor with glioblastoma.

The chain carries TRBV30 and TRBJ1-1, with TRBD1 identical over 7 bases. The germline V gene encodes CDR1 GTSNPN and CDR2 SVGIG (reference sequence). With V trimmed by 5 bases and J by 1 base, 1 base remained unmatched. The CDR3 runs to 12 residues. The CDR3, as DNA: TGTGCCTGGGGGACAGAGAACACTGAAGCTTTCTTT. It translates to CAWGTENTEAFF.

The CDR3 reads CASSPAVGGTDTQYF. CDR3 coding DNA: TGCGCCAGCAGTCCGGCGGTCGGGGGCACAGATACGCAGTATTTT. This sequence joins TRBV5-1 and TRBJ2-3; D is possibly TRBD2 (5 bases). Germline V CDR1 and CDR2: SGHRS, YFSETQ. With 5 bases removed from V and 1 base from J, the gap between germline ends came to 14 bases. The CDR3 runs to 15 residues.

This chain connects TRBV7-9 to TRBJ1-2; 9 bases map to TRBD1. This CDR3 comprises 16 residues. V lost 5 bases and J lost 7; bases outside the gene matches: 14. CDR1 is SEHNR and CDR2 is FQNEAQ in the germline V gene (reference sequence). The CDR3 coding sequence is TGTGCCAGCAGCCGAACAGGGGGCGGAATGTTGAGTGGCTACACCTTC. Protein: CASSRTGGGMLSGYTF.

The J gene is TRBJ1-3, the V gene TRBV5-5; 9 bases are shared with TRBD1. Germline loops: CDR1 SGHKS, CDR2 YYEKEE (reference sequence). This CDR3 is 15 amino acids long. Trimming removed 3 bases from V and 3 bases from J; junction bases left unmatched: 4. This CDR3 is CASSSPTGGGNTIYF. For the CDR3, the DNA is TGTGCCAGCAGCTCCCCGACAGGGGGTGGAAACACCATATATTTT.